Listed below are T cell receptor beta chains from one sample, sequenced in a study of shared clonotypes between healthy human individuals. Method: immunoSEQ multiplex PCR; TCRdb's copy keeps in-frame clones and lacks some. The sample holds 550,000 to 600,000 clones; around 77% are singletons and the top ten take 9.5% to 15%. Material for sequencing was PBMCs. Receptors were obtained from a woman between 35 and 50 years old in good health. Some clones in this sample may be carry-over from other donors' samples. Both conserved end residues are part of each CDR3. The D gene is left open where the match is weak. Not every row has a clone size; where given, it reads once, few, many or a size class.

clone_size | j_call | v_call | d_call | cdr3_nt | cdr3_aa
few | TRBJ2-2 | TRBV11-1 | - | TGTGCCAGCAGCTTAGTTCCCGGGGAGCTGTTTTTT | CASSLVPGELFF
few | TRBJ2-3 | TRBV5-1 | - | TGCGCCAGCAGCTACCAGGGGATCCCAGATACGCAGTATTTT | CASSYQGIPDTQYF
- | TRBJ2-5 | TRBV28 | TRBD1 | TGTGCCAGCAGTACCCAACAGGGGAATAACCAAGAGACCCAGTACTTC | CASSTQQGNNQETQYF
- | TRBJ2-7 | TRBV18 | TRBD2 | TGTGCCAGCTCACCACGGACTAGCGGGTCCAGTACCTACGAGCAGTACTTC | CASSPRTSGSSTYEQYF
many | TRBJ2-1 | TRBV28 | - | TGTGCCAGCCAACCCGACGCCACATCCTACAATGAGCAGTTCTTC | CASQPDATSYNEQFF
- | TRBJ2-7 | TRBV7-9 | - | TGTGCCAGCAGCTTAGGTGGGAACTCCTACGAGCAGTACTTC | CASSLGGNSYEQYF
once | TRBJ2-6 | TRBV7-3 | - | TGTGCCAGCAGTCTCGCCGGACGCTCTGGGGCCAACGTCCTGACTTTC | CASSLAGRSGANVLTF
once | TRBJ2-3 | TRBV14 | TRBD2 | TGTGCCAGCAGCCAAGTAGGGTGGCGGGGGTATAGCGCAGATACGCAGTATTTT | CASSQVGWRGYSADTQYF
- | TRBJ2-7 | TRBV29-1 | - | TGCAGCGCCCGGGCTAGCGACCGCTCCTACGAGCAGTACTTC | CSARASDRSYEQYF
- | TRBJ1-2 | TRBV9 | - | TGTGCCAGCAGCGTAGGACCACCCAACTATGGCTACACCTTC | CASSVGPPNYGYTF
- | TRBJ1-1 | TRBV20-1 | - | TGCAGTGCTAGTAGGGCTGAAGCTTTCTTT | CSASRAEAFF
- | TRBJ1-5 | TRBV6-5 | - | TGTGCCAGCAGTTACTCGGGCCCAAATCAGCCCCAGCATTTT | CASSYSGPNQPQHF
- | TRBJ1-5 | TRBV28 | - | TGTGCCAGCAGGACGAACGTGGGGGGCAATCAGCCCCAGCATTTT | CASRTNVGGNQPQHF
- | TRBJ1-1 | TRBV28 | - | TGTGCCAGCAGTTCGGGACACCCGGGCATGAACACTGAAGCTTTCTTT | CASSSGHPGMNTEAFF
- | TRBJ2-2 | TRBV28 | - | TGTGCCAGCAGTTTATCCTCCTCCTGGACCGGGGAGCTGTTTTTT | CASSLSSSWTGELFF
many | TRBJ2-7 | TRBV29-1 | - | TGCAGCGTTGGTCCTAACGCCTACGAGCAGTACTTC | CSVGPNAYEQYF
- | TRBJ1-5 | TRBV28 | - | TGTGCCAGCAGTTTATGGGGACGGAATAGCAATCAGCCCCAGCATTTT | CASSLWGRNSNQPQHF
- | TRBJ1-5 | TRBV30 | - | TGTGCCTACTCCCGGGAGTCTAAGGGGCCCCAGCATTTT | CAYSRESKGPQHF
- | TRBJ2-3 | TRBV7-3 | - | TGTGCCAGCAGCCGGATCGGGGGGCCCAAGAACACAGATACGCAGTATTTT | CASSRIGGPKNTDTQYF
- | TRBJ2-7 | TRBV28 | TRBD1 | TGTGCCAGCAGTTTAAATCCTGTGACAGGGTTCTCCTACGAGCAGTACTTC | CASSLNPVTGFSYEQYF
- | TRBJ2-4 | TRBV18 | - | TGTGCCAGCTCACCCCAGGGCTACCGAGCCAAAAACATTCAGTACTTC | CASSPQGYRAKNIQYF
- | TRBJ1-5 | TRBV9 | - | TGTGCCAGCAGCGTAGTCCGGGGTAGCAATCAGCCCCAGCATTTT | CASSVVRGSNQPQHF